This is a list of T cell receptor beta chains from one sample in a study of T cells in Graves' hyperthyroidism and ophthalmopathy. TCRdb reprocessed the multiplex PCR reads with MiXCR, giving one entry per CDR3 protein. The table has 300,000 to 500,000 distinct CDR3 sequences, roughly an eighth seen once. The material sequenced was blood. The source of these receptors is a man aged 45 to 65 with Graves' ophthalmopathy. Both conserved end residues are part of each CDR3. The order of the fields is clone size, V gene, J gene, D gene, CDR3 protein, CDR3 DNA. D genes are given only for firm matches. Clone size is shown for a subset of rows, as once, few, many or a class of expanded clone.

few	TRBV29-1	TRBJ1-4	.	CSVGLGSTNEKLFF	TGCAGCGTTGGCCTGGGCTCAACTAATGAAAAACTGTTTTTT
many	TRBV20-1	TRBJ1-4	.	CSARVALEKLFF	TGCAGTGCTAGAGTTGCTCTGGAAAAACTGTTTTTT
few	TRBV5-1	TRBJ2-5	TRBD2	CASSLGVLAGAQETQYF	TGCGCCAGCAGCTTGGGAGTCCTAGCGGGAGCTCAAGAGACCCAGTACTTC
few	TRBV5-1	TRBJ1-1	.	CASSLVLGGQGTEAFF	TGCGCCAGCAGCTTGGTATTGGGGGGACAAGGCACTGAAGCTTTCTTT
many	TRBV11-3	TRBJ1-5	.	CASSLAGTNQPQHF	TGTGCCAGCAGCTTAGCAGGGACCAATCAGCCCCAGCATTTT
few	TRBV19	TRBJ2-2	.	CASRNPRTGELFF	TGTGCCAGTAGGAACCCTAGGACCGGGGAGCTGTTTTTT
many	TRBV11-2	TRBJ2-7	TRBD2	CASSWTSGYEQYF	TGTGCCAGCAGCTGGACTAGCGGCTACGAGCAGTACTTC
many	TRBV12-3/TRBV12-4	TRBJ2-3	TRBD1	CASRYDRGLLSDTQYF	TGTGCCAGCAGATACGACAGGGGCTTGCTTTCCGATACGCAGTATTTT
many	TRBV10-1	TRBJ2-2	.	CASSEGTFTNTGELFF	TGCGCCAGCAGTGAGGGGACGTTCACGAACACCGGGGAGCTGTTTTTT
.	TRBV10-3	TRBJ2-7	.	CAISGTARDEQYF	TGTGCCATCAGTGGGACAGCCCGGGACGAGCAGTACTTC
.	TRBV5-1	TRBJ2-1	TRBD2	CASSSTSGISEQFF	TGCGCCAGCAGCTCGACTAGCGGGATCAGTGAGCAGTTCTTC
.	TRBV6-1	TRBJ2-2	TRBD2	CASNPLAGDFTGELFF	TGTGCCAGCAACCCACTAGCGGGAGATTTTACCGGGGAGCTGTTTTTT
many	TRBV7-2	TRBJ2-3	TRBD1	CASSLAGQGTDTQYF	TGTGCCAGCAGCTTAGCTGGACAGGGAACGGATACGCAGTATTTT
few	TRBV5-1	TRBJ2-5	.	CASSPTMYQETQYF	TGCGCCAGCAGTCCAACTATGTACCAAGAGACCCAGTACTTC
few	TRBV7-9	TRBJ2-7	TRBD1	CASSPRQGAFYEQYF	TGTGCCAGCAGTCCACGACAGGGGGCCTTTTACGAGCAGTACTTC
few	TRBV29-1	TRBJ2-7	.	CSVARGHEQYF	TGCAGCGTTGCAAGGGGCCACGAGCAGTACTTC
many	TRBV24-1	TRBJ2-3	TRBD2	CATSDPGEGLTDTQYF	TGTGCCACCAGTGACCCCGGGGAGGGCCTGACAGATACGCAGTATTTT
many	TRBV20-1	TRBJ1-2	TRBD1	CSAIGTGGVYGYTF	TGCAGTGCTATAGGGACAGGGGGCGTCTATGGCTACACCTTC
many	TRBV24-1	TRBJ2-5	.	CATSDTLGGIGETQYF	TGTGCCACCAGTGATACCCTAGGGGGTATTGGGGAGACCCAGTACTTC
.	TRBV12-3/TRBV12-4	TRBJ2-5	TRBD2	CASSSLLAGFGETQYF	TGTGCCAGCAGTTCACTACTAGCGGGATTTGGAGAGACCCAGTACTTC
few	TRBV5-8	TRBJ2-4	.	CASSLPRLAKNIQYF	TGTGCCAGCAGCTTGCCTCGACTAGCCAAAAACATTCAGTACTTC
.	TRBV20-1	TRBJ2-3	TRBD1	CSARGDRGTDTQYF	TGCAGTGCTAGAGGCGACAGGGGAACAGATACGCAGTATTTT
.	TRBV5-4	TRBJ2-7	TRBD2	CASSPDRDYTAYEQYF	TGTGCCAGCAGCCCTGACCGGGACTACACCGCCTACGAGCAGTACTTC
.	TRBV28	TRBJ1-2	.	CASSLRGTRGYTF	TGTGCCAGCAGTTTACGGGGAACGAGAGGCTACACCTTC
many	TRBV12-3/TRBV12-4	TRBJ2-2	TRBD2	CASSFSGRAGELFF	TGTGCCAGCAGCTTTAGCGGGAGGGCCGGGGAGCTGTTTTTT
many	TRBV5-5	TRBJ2-3	.	CASSDYRASTDTQYF	TGTGCCAGCAGCGATTACAGGGCTAGCACAGATACGCAGTATTTT
.	TRBV4-1	TRBJ2-7	.	CASSQGSVSDFGQYF	TGCGCCAGCAGCCAAGGTTCTGTATCCGACTTCGGGCAGTACTTC
many	TRBV12-3/TRBV12-4	TRBJ2-1	.	CASSFQETNEQFF	TGTGCCAGCAGTTTTCAGGAGACCAATGAGCAGTTCTTC
few	TRBV30	TRBJ1-1	.	CAWSPPSLGRANTEAFF	TGTGCCTGGAGCCCGCCTTCCCTCGGCAGGGCAAACACTGAAGCTTTCTTT
many	TRBV29-1	TRBJ2-7	.	CSVGDREGEQYF	TGCAGCGTTGGCGACAGGGAGGGCGAGCAGTACTTC
few	TRBV12-3/TRBV12-4	TRBJ2-3	TRBD1	CASSLGDSQGDTQYF	TGTGCCAGCAGTTTAGGGGACAGCCAAGGGGATACGCAGTATTTT
many	TRBV28	TRBJ1-5	.	CASSFTQGPQPQHF	TGTGCCAGCAGTTTTACCCAGGGACCTCAGCCCCAGCATTTT
few	TRBV5-1	TRBJ2-3	.	CASGSLGADTQYF	TGCGCCAGCGGTTCCCTTGGTGCAGATACGCAGTATTTT
many	TRBV2	TRBJ1-2	.	CASRQDSYGYTF	TGTGCCAGCAGACAAGACAGCTATGGCTACACCTTC
.	TRBV4-2	TRBJ2-3	.	CASSPPKTSYPYF	TGTGCCAGCAGCCCCCCGAAGACTAGTTACCCGTATTTT
.	TRBV7-9	TRBJ2-1	.	CASSTSDYRAGNEQFF	TGTGCCAGCAGCACCTCCGACTACCGCGCGGGCAATGAGCAGTTCTTC
.	TRBV19	TRBJ2-1	TRBD2	CASSIGSGSRNEQFF	TGTGCCAGTAGTATTGGTAGCGGGAGTCGCAATGAGCAGTTCTTC
few	TRBV10-3	TRBJ2-1	TRBD2	CAISSGLAGGNEQFF	TGTGCCATCAGCTCGGGACTAGCGGGAGGCAATGAGCAGTTCTTC
.	TRBV3-1	TRBJ1-6	.	CASSPKWDGTNSPLHF	TGTGCCAGCAGCCCGAAGTGGGACGGAACTAATTCACCCCTCCACTTT
few	TRBV7-9	TRBJ2-1	.	CASNLYDAQALHNEQFF	TGTGCCAGCAACTTATATGATGCACAGGCACTCCACAATGAGCAGTTCTTC
many	TRBV30	TRBJ2-7	TRBD1	CAWGRTRGRREQYF	TGTGCCTGGGGAAGGACCAGGGGGCGCCGAGAGCAGTACTTC
few	TRBV6-1	TRBJ1-5	TRBD1	CASSPGQVNQPQHF	TGTGCCAGCAGTCCCGGACAGGTCAATCAGCCCCAGCATTTT
many	TRBV7-9	TRBJ2-1	TRBD2	CASSSPLGGKSYNEQFF	TGTGCCAGCAGCTCGCCCCTCGGGGGGAAATCCTACAATGAGCAGTTCTTC
many	TRBV5-1	TRBJ2-1	.	CASSYPTENEQFF	TGCGCCAGCAGCTATCCCACTGAAAATGAGCAGTTCTTC
many	TRBV3-1	TRBJ2-5	TRBD2	CASSHGLAGAQETQYF	TGTGCCAGCAGCCACGGTCTAGCGGGAGCCCAAGAGACCCAGTACTTC
few	TRBV7-2	TRBJ1-2	.	CASSSRTGDYGYTF	TGTGCCAGCAGCTCCCGAACCGGGGACTATGGCTACACCTTC
many	TRBV7-9	TRBJ2-1	TRBD1	CASSPPGGEYNEQFF	TGTGCCAGCAGCCCCCCAGGGGGCGAGTACAATGAGCAGTTCTTC
many	TRBV18	TRBJ1-5	.	CASSPGRGTQPQHF	TGTGCCAGCTCACCAGGTAGAGGGACTCAGCCCCAGCATTTT
.	TRBV5-1	TRBJ1-6	TRBD1	CASSLAAGGPPLHF	TGCGCCAGCAGCTTGGCGGCAGGGGGGCCACCCCTCCACTTT
few	TRBV4-2	TRBJ2-7	.	CASSPLGDTYEQYF	TGTGCCAGCAGCCCCCTGGGGGATACCTACGAGCAGTACTTC
few	TRBV12-3/TRBV12-4	TRBJ2-1	TRBD2	CASSDLAGEQFF	TGTGCCAGCAGTGACCTAGCGGGTGAGCAGTTCTTC
.	TRBV18	TRBJ1-5	TRBD1	CASSTDRGDQPQHF	TGTGCCAGCTCAACAGACAGGGGAGACCAGCCCCAGCATTTT
many	TRBV12-5	TRBJ2-1	.	CASGLDQAGNEQFF	TGTGCTAGTGGTTTGGATCAAGCGGGCAATGAGCAGTTCTTC